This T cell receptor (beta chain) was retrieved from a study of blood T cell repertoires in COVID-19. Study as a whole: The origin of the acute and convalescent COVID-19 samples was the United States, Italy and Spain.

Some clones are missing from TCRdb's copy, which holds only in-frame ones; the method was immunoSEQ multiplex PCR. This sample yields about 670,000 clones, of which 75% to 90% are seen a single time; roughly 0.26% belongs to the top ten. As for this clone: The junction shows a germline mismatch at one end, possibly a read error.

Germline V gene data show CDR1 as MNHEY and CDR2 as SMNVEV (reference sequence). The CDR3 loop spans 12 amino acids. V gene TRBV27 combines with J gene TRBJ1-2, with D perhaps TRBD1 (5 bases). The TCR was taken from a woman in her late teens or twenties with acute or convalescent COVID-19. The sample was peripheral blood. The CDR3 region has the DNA TGTGCCAGCGCAGATAGGGGATATGACTACACCTTC. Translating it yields CASADRGYDYTF.